The clone carrying this T cell receptor (beta chain) was seen more than once but under ten times. These data belong to a study of shared clonotypes between healthy human individuals. Using immunoSEQ multiplex PCR, the repertoire was profiled, and TCRdb retains in-frame clones only, with some absent. The table includes about 1.1 million clones, more than 75% detected once. Trimming shortened V by 5 bases and J by 5 bases, and 30 bases separated the two germline ends. CDR1 and CDR2 from the germline V gene are MNHEY and SMNVEV (reference sequence). This CDR3 region has 19 residues. This chain uses TRBV27 with TRBJ2-5; TRBD1 is a possible D gene (6 bases). The source of this sequence is a man aged 18 to 29 in good health. Some clones in this sample may be carry-over from other donors' samples. The sequenced sample consisted of memory CD4+ T cells from PBMCs. The subset is: CD45RA-negative fraction. This chain's CDR3 is CASSRSGAAATGFGETQYF. The CDR3 DNA reads as TGTGCCAGCAGTCGATCGGGTGCCGCTGCGACAGGCTTCGGGGAGACCCAGTACTTC.